This T cell receptor beta chain appears in the sequencing data of a study of blood T cell repertoires in COVID-19. V was trimmed by 3 bases and J by 2 bases, leaving 13 bases between them. The germline CDR1 and CDR2 sequences are MNHNS and SASEGT. This CDR3 spans 15 amino acids. Profiled with immunoSEQ multiplex PCR; TCRdb holds only in-frame clones, not every one. Of about 80,000 clones listed, 88% are singletons. The TCR originated in a woman of 80 years or more with acute or convalescent COVID-19. The J gene is TRBJ1-2, the V gene TRBV6-1, with D possibly being TRBD1 (6 bases). Material for sequencing was peripheral blood. The CDR3 spells CASSDGGGGNYGYTF. In DNA, the CDR3 is TGTGCCAGCAGTGACGGGGGAGGGGGAAACTATGGCTACACCTTC.